What follows are 30 T cell receptor beta chains derived from one specimen sequenced in a study of cytomegalovirus exposure and HLA in healthy donors. Some clones are missing from TCRdb's copy, which holds only in-frame ones; the method was immunoSEQ multiplex PCR. This sample yields around 300,000 clones, of which around 90% are seen a single time; approximately 1% belongs to the top ten. Sequenced material: PBMCs. These receptors originate from a woman aged 30 to 39 in good health and CMV-seropositive.

This clone has only one observation. The chain joins TRBV30 to TRBJ1-4, with 8 bases fitting TRBD1. Germline trimming cut 5 bases from V and 8 bases from J; bases unmatched to any gene: 7. CDR3 size: 13 residues. The V gene's germline CDR1 is GTSNPN and CDR2 SVGIG (reference sequence). CDR3 sequence: CAWSQGAEEKLFF. Here the CDR3 DNA reads TGTGCCTGGTCTCAGGGGGCGGAGGAAAAACTGTTTTTT.

This rearrangement joins TRBV5-6 to TRBJ2-7; no clear D. Germline assignment: CDR1 SGHDT and CDR2 YYEEEE. Between the trimmed V and J ends, which lost 4 bases and 9 bases, there was a span of 14 bases. The CDR3 is 12 residues long. The CDR3 DNA reads TGTGCCAGCAGCCGCACTGCCTCTTGGCAGTACTTC. Its protein product is CASSRTASWQYF.

The chain combines TRBV11-3 with TRBJ2-7; 10 nucleotides align to TRBD1. The CDR3 loop spans 15 amino acids. From germline, CDR1 is SGHNT and CDR2 YENEEA. J was trimmed by 3 bases and V by 1 base; bases with no gene match: 3. DNA for the CDR3: TGTGCCAGCAGCTTAGGGACAGGGGGATTCTACGAGCAGTACTTC. This encodes CASSLGTGGFYEQYF. Full variable domain (missing parts from reference TRBV11-3 and TRBJ2-7): EAGVVQSPRYKIIEKKQPVAFWCNPISGHNTLYWYLQNLGQGPELLIRYENEEAVDDSQLPKDRFSAERLKGVDSTLKIQPAELGDSAVYLCASSLGTGGFYEQYFGPGTRLTVT.

The chain has TRBV28 and TRBJ2-5, with 7 bases identical to TRBD1. The germline V gene encodes CDR1 MDHEN and CDR2 SYDVKM. The junction had 3 bases not matched to a gene; V was cut back by 5 bases and J by 3 bases. The CDR3 length is 13 residues. Written as DNA, the CDR3 is TGTGCCAGCAGTCCCGGGACAGAAGAGACCCAGTACTTC. Translated: CASSPGTEETQYF.

The chain employs TRBV28 and TRBJ2-1; D ambiguous. Germline V lookup: CDR1 MDHEN, CDR2 SYDVKM. The CDR3 spans 12 residues. The ends were cut back, 8 bases at V and 2 bases at J, with 7 bases in the middle. CDR3 nucleotide sequence: TGTGCCAGCGGGCCGGCCTACAATGAGCAGTTCTTC. This codes for CASGPAYNEQFF.

This rearrangement joins TRBV27 to TRBJ1-2; 8 bases agree with TRBD1. Trimming took 4 bases from V and 8 from J; bases not matched to a gene: 6. This CDR3 has 13 amino acids. Germline loops: CDR1 MNHEY, CDR2 SMNVEV (reference sequence). The CDR3 is CASSSQGAWGYTF. The CDR3 DNA reads TGTGCCAGCAGTTCCCAGGGGGCATGGGGCTACACCTTC.

V usage is TRBV7-2 and J usage is TRBJ1-1; D gene ambiguous. Trimming took 5 bases from V and 1 from J, leaving 14 bases between them. The CDR3 runs to 15 residues. Germline lookup yields CDR1 SGHTA and CDR2 FQGNSA. CDR3 coding DNA: TGTGCCAGCAGCCCCTTGGGAGCCCCGAACACTGAAGCTTTCTTT. Translation gives CASSPLGAPNTEAFF.

This chain uses TRBV5-6 with TRBJ1-1, with D possibly TRBD1 on 5 matching bases. The germline V gene has CDR1 SGHDT and CDR2 YYEEEE. Trimming cost V 0 bases and J 2 bases, with 14 bases left between them. The CDR3 contains 16 residues. The CDR3 DNA follows: TGTGCCAGCAGCTTGGGGTATGGGGGACGCAACACTGAAGCTTTCTTT. As protein: CASSLGYGGRNTEAFF. Full variable domain (remainder filled in from reference TRBV5-6 and TRBJ1-1): DAGVTQSPTHLIKTRGQQVTLRCSPKSGHDTVSWYQQALGQGPQFIFQYYEEEERQRGNFPDRFSGHQFPNYSSELNVNALLLGDSALYLCASSLGYGGRNTEAFFGQGTRLTVV.

The genes are TRBV4-1 and TRBJ1-4, with D unresolved. This CDR3 region has 17 residues. Trimming took off 1 base at V and 7 bases at J, with 19 bases between the two ends. Germline V gene lookup returns CDR1 MGHRA and CDR2 YSYEKL. This CDR3 reads CASSQAEIVRVREKLFF. CDR3 sequence (DNA): TGCGCCAGCAGCCAAGCAGAGATTGTTCGGGTTCGTGAAAAACTGTTTTTT.

The CDR3 bases are TGTGCCAGCACAGCATCGTGGTTCTATGGCTACACCTTC. This gives the protein CASTASWFYGYTF. This chain joins TRBV11-2 and TRBJ1-2, with unresolved D. Germline loops: CDR1 SGHAT, CDR2 FQNNGV. The CDR3 runs to 13 residues. V lost 7 bases, J lost 4 bases, and 13 bases lay in between.

The V and J genes are TRBV27 and TRBJ1-3; a possible D gene is TRBD1 (5 bases). Looked up from germline, CDR1 is MNHEY and CDR2 is SMNVEV (reference sequence). Deletions cut 0 bases from V and 4 bases from J, with 10 bases between. This CDR3 is built from 15 residues. CDR3 region: CASSLSGGTGNTIYF. The DNA for the CDR3 is TGTGCCAGCAGTTTATCAGGAGGGACGGGAAACACCATATATTTT.

This clone has only one observation. The chain uses TRBV7-8 and TRBJ1-5; D possibly corresponds to TRBD1 (5 bases). Germline V lookup: CDR1 SGHVS, CDR2 FQNEAQ. The CDR3 spans 12 residues. Trimming left V 5 bases short and J 6 bases short, with 8 bases between. DNA for the CDR3: TGTGCCAGCAGCCAGGGCGGTCAGCCCCAGCATTTT. It codes for CASSQGGQPQHF. Full variable domain (outside the CDR3, taken from reference TRBV7-8 and TRBJ1-5): GAGVSQSPRYKVAKRGQDVALRCDPISGHVSLFWYQQALGQGPEFLTYFQNEAQLDKSGLPSDRFFAERPEGSVSTLKIQRTQQEDSAVYLCASSQGGQPQHFGDGTRLSIL.

This chain uses TRBV15 with TRBJ2-5, with 11 nucleotides matching TRBD1. The CDR3 is made up of 18 amino acids. CDR1 and CDR2 from the germline V gene are LNHNV and YYDKDF (reference sequence). V shed 1 base, J shed 0 bases, and the junction held 7 bases outside the gene matches. The DNA for the CDR3 is TGTGCCACCAGCAGAGGGACAGGGGGCATCTTAAACCAAGAGACCCAGTACTTC. Its translation: CATSRGTGGILNQETQYF.

The CDR3 reads CASTHRGDTQYF. CDR3 nucleotides: TGTGCCAGCACTCATAGGGGAGATACGCAGTATTTT. The J gene is TRBJ2-3, the V gene TRBV28; D may be TRBD1 (5 bases). CDR3 size: 12 residues. Germline CDR1 is MDHEN and CDR2 is SYDVKM. Trimming shortened V by 7 bases and J by 5 bases, and 10 bases separated the two germline ends.

The gene calls are TRBV6-5 and TRBJ1-2; TRBD1 is a possible D gene (5 bases). The CDR3 loop spans 14 amino acids. Looked up from germline, CDR1 is MNHEY and CDR2 is SVGAGI. V was cut by 4 bases and J by 3 bases, with 12 bases left in between. The CDR3 DNA reads as TGTGCCAGCAGTTCCTTAGGCAGGGACTATGGCTACACCTTC. Translating it yields CASSSLGRDYGYTF.

This chain links TRBV7-6 with TRBJ2-5, with D maybe TRBD1 (6 bases). Trimming took off 0 bases at V and 7 bases at J, with 9 bases between the two ends. Germline V gene lookup returns CDR1 SGHVS and CDR2 FNYEAQ. This CDR3 contains 13 residues. CDR3: CASSLAQGSTQYF. The CDR3 DNA is TGTGCCAGCAGCTTAGCGCAGGGGTCGACCCAGTACTTC.

This rearrangement joins TRBV29-1 to TRBJ1-2; D possibly corresponds to TRBD1 (6 bases). From germline, CDR1 is SQVTM and CDR2 ANQGSEA. Trimming stripped 1 base from V and 4 bases from J, with 16 bases between. The CDR3 spans 15 residues. The CDR3 coding sequence is TGCAGCGTTGAAGGGGGGGCGGGGAACCTCTATGGCTACACCTTC. It specifies CSVEGGAGNLYGYTF.

The rearrangement uses TRBV10-3 and TRBJ1-1; D not resolved. CDR1 and CDR2 from the germline V gene are ENHRY and SYGVKD. The CDR3 runs 16 residues. The V and J ends lost 3 bases and 1 base respectively, with 15 bases between them. CDR3 bases: TGTGCCATCAGTGACTCACCCCACCGGCAGAACACTGAAGCTTTCTTT. Its translation: CAISDSPHRQNTEAFF.

J is TRBJ2-7 and V is TRBV5-6, with 7 bases that match TRBD1. V gave up 2 bases and J gave up 6 bases; unmatched junction bases: 8. CDR1 SGHDT and CDR2 YYEEEE come from the germline V gene. This CDR3 comprises 14 residues. The CDR3 region is CASSLGQGDSEQYF. The CDR3 nucleotides read TGTGCCAGCAGCTTAGGCCAGGGGGATAGCGAGCAGTACTTC.

The chain is built from TRBV7-2 and TRBJ2-7; maybe TRBD2 (6 bases). V shed 5 bases and J shed 5 bases, with 25 bases lying between them. The CDR3 has 17 residues. Germline CDR1 is SGHTA and CDR2 is FQGNSA. The CDR3 sequence is CASSDKPIAVPGDEQYF. DNA of the CDR3: TGTGCCAGCAGCGACAAACCCATAGCGGTCCCGGGGGACGAGCAGTACTTC.

This rearrangement joins TRBV15 to TRBJ1-1; no definite D call. This CDR3 contains 13 residues. The V gene lost 8 bases and the J gene lost 3 bases, with 13 bases spanning the gap. Germline V gene lookup returns CDR1 LNHNV and CDR2 YYDKDF (reference sequence). Written as DNA, the CDR3 is TGTGCCACCCTCCAAGCGTGGGACACTGAAGCTTTCTTT. Its translation is CATLQAWDTEAFF.

J is TRBJ1-5 and V is TRBV30, with a tentative D call TRBD1 (6 bases). CDR3 length: 15 amino acids. The germline V and J ends were trimmed by 3 bases and 9 bases, with 21 bases remaining between them. CDR1 GTSNPN and CDR2 SVGIG come from the germline V gene (reference sequence). This chain's CDR3 is CAWSASTGTLSPQHF. CDR3 DNA: TGTGCCTGGAGCGCATCGACAGGAACTTTATCGCCCCAGCATTTT.

DNA of the CDR3: TGTGCCAGCAGCTTGCCGGGTGTTGGGGCCAACGTCCTGACTTTC. Its translation is CASSLPGVGANVLTF. The genes are TRBV5-5 and TRBJ2-6, with D unresolved. The germline gives CDR1 SGHKS, CDR2 YYEKEE (reference sequence). Trimming removed 1 base at V and 3 bases at J, with 8 bases between. The CDR3 loop spans 15 amino acids.

J is TRBJ2-7 and V is TRBV7-9, with 7 positions matching TRBD1. The ends lost 6 bases at V and 6 bases at J; junction bases unmatched: 11. Germline V lookup: CDR1 SEHNR, CDR2 FQNEAQ (reference sequence). CDR3 length: 14 residues. The CDR3 spells CASSSPGGFSEQYF. In DNA form, the CDR3 reads TGTGCCAGCAGTTCGCCAGGGGGTTTCTCCGAGCAGTACTTC. Drawing the rest from reference TRBV7-9 and TRBJ2-7, the complete variable domain is DTGVSQNPRHKITKRGQNVTFRCDPISEHNRLYWYRQTLGQGPEFLTYFQNEAQLEKSRLLSDRFSAERPKGSFSTLEIQRTEQGDSAMYLCASSSPGGFSEQYFGPGTRLTVT.

V usage is TRBV28 and J usage is TRBJ1-5; 8 positions agree with TRBD1. Looked up from germline, CDR1 is MDHEN and CDR2 is SYDVKM. CDR3 length: 17 amino acids. V gave up 6 bases and J gave up 6 bases; unmatched junction bases: 16. CDR3 bases: TGTGCCAGCAGCACACCTGATGACGCAGGGGGCAGTCAGCCCCAGCATTTT. As protein: CASSTPDDAGGSQPQHF.

In the case of this clone: The sample contains more than one DNA sequence encoding this CDR3. The chain links TRBV9 to TRBJ2-2; D not resolved. The CDR3 is 11 residues long. CDR1 is SGDLS, CDR2 YYNGEE, per germline. V lost 3 bases and J lost 5, with 2 bases in between. DNA of the CDR3: TGTGCCAGCAGCGGGACCGGGGAGCTGTTTTTT. Its translation: CASSGTGELFF.

CDR3 sequence: CASSLDITSYNEQFF. The CDR3 region has the DNA TGCGCCAGCAGCTTGGATATCACGTCCTACAATGAGCAGTTCTTC. This chain uses TRBV5-1 with TRBJ2-1; D not certain. Germline loops: CDR1 SGHRS, CDR2 YFSETQ. The CDR3 has 15 residues. Trimming cost V 0 bases and J 1 base, with 8 bases left between them.

The chain recombines TRBV7-2 with TRBJ2-1; possibly TRBD1 or TRBD2 for D (6 bases each). Per germline, CDR1 SGHTA and CDR2 FQGNSA. The CDR3 covers 14 residues. V was pared by 3 bases and J by 5 bases, with 11 bases between. The CDR3 nucleotides are TGTGCCAGCAGCTTTGTCGGGGGCGACAATGAGCAGTTCTTC. Translation: CASSFVGGDNEQFF.

The chain has TRBV19 and TRBJ2-3; 7 positions match TRBD2. This CDR3 is 14 amino acids long. With 6 bases clipped from V and 1 base from J, the junction kept 4 bases outside the gene matches. Looked up from germline, CDR1 is LNHDA and CDR2 is SQIVND (reference sequence). This CDR3 reads CASRRREGTDTQYF. CDR3 sequence (DNA): TGTGCCAGTAGAAGACGGGAGGGCACAGATACGCAGTATTTT.

A few counts support this clone. The J gene is TRBJ2-2, the V gene TRBV2; D is unclear. The germline CDR1 and CDR2 sequences are SNHLY and FYNNEI. The CDR3 extends over 10 amino acids. Trimming took off 3 bases at V and 15 bases at J, with 8 bases between the two ends. CDR3 DNA sequence: TGTGCCAGCAGTGATCGGTGGTTGTTTTTT. Translated, it gives CASSDRWLFF.